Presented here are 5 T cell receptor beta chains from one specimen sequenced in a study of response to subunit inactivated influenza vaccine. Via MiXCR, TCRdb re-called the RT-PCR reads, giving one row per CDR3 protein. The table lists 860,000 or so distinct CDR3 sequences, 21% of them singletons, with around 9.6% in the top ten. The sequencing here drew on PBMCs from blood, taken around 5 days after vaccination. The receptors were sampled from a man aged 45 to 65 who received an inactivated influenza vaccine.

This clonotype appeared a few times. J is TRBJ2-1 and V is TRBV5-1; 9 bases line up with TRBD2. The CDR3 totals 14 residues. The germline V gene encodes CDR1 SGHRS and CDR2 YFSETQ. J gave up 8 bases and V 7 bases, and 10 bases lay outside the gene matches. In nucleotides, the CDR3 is TGCGCCAGCCAGAGGAGCGGGGGGCTCGATGAGCAGTTCTTC. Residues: CASQRSGGLDEQFF.

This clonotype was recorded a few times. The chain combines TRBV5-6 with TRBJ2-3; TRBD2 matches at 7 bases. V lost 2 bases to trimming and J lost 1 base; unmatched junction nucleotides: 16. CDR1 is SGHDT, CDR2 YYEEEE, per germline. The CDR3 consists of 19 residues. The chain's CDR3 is CASSLPPSGANPRTDTQYF. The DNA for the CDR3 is TGTGCCAGCAGCTTACCCCCTAGCGGAGCGAACCCGCGCACAGATACGCAGTATTTT. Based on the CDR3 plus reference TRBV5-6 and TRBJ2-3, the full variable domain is DAGVTQSPTHLIKTRGQQVTLRCSPKSGHDTVSWYQQALGQGPQFIFQYYEEEERQRGNFPDRFSGHQFPNYSSELNVNALLLGDSALYLCASSLPPSGANPRTDTQYFGPGTRLTVL.

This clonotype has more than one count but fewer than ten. CDR3 residues: CASSLPNYNEQFF. CDR3 in DNA: TGTGCCAGCAGCTTACCAAATTACAATGAGCAGTTCTTC. The chain couples TRBV7-9 to TRBJ2-1, with D hard to call. V gave up 2 bases and J gave up 4 bases, with 6 bases separating them. CDR3 length equals 13 residues. The germline CDR1 and CDR2 sequences are SEHNR and FQNEAQ (reference sequence).

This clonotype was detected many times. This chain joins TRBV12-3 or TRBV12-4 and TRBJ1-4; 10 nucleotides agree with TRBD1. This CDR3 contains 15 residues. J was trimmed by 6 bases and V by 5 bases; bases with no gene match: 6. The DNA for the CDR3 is TGTGCCAGCAGTACCCTAGGGACAGGGGATGAAAAACTGTTTTTT. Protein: CASSTLGTGDEKLFF.

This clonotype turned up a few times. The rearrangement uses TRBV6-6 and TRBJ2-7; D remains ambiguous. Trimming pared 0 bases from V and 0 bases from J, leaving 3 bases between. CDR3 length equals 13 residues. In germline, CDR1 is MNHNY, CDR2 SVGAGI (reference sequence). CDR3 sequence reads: CASSYSPSYEQYF. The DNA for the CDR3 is TGTGCCAGCAGTTACTCCCCCTCCTACGAGCAGTACTTC.